The 3 T cell receptor beta chains below come from one sample, sequenced in a study of T cells in tuberculosis. The assay was immunoSEQ multiplex PCR, and TCRdb's table has in-frame clones only and misses some. The sample includes about 30,000 clones, under 95% seen only once; the top ten take 2% to 3%. Time point denoted: new active TB diagnosis, blood taken before or within 7 days of starting treatment. Sequencing used PBMCs, obtained at tuberculosis diagnosis. Receptors were obtained from an adult with tuberculosis.

The rearrangement joins TRBV5-3 to TRBJ1-6, with TRBD1 identical over 7 bases. TRBV5-3 is annotated as an ORF whose role is uncertain. The CDR3 covers 15 residues. J gave up 6 bases and V 4 bases, and 7 bases lay outside the gene matches. CDR3 in amino acids: CARSPGTALNSPLHF. CDR3 nucleotides: TGTGCCAGAAGCCCCGGGACAGCTCTTAATTCACCCCTCCACTTT.

The chain links TRBV6-6 to TRBJ1-4; D not certain. The CDR3 spans 12 residues. Per the germline V gene, CDR1 is MNHNY and CDR2 is SVGAGI (reference sequence). The V end lost 2 bases, the J end lost 8 bases, and 6 bases lay between the germline ends. Written as DNA, the CDR3 is TGTGCCAGCAGTTACCCGTCGGAAAAACTGTTTTTT. Residues: CASSYPSEKLFF.

V is TRBV7-2 and J is TRBJ1-1; 9 bases agree with TRBD1. V gave up 5 bases and J gave up 4 bases; unmatched junction bases: 14. The CDR3 is made up of 17 amino acids. The germline CDR1 and CDR2 sequences are SGHTA and FQGNSA. The CDR3, as DNA: TGTGCCAGCAGCCAGTTCCGGGACAGGGTAAAGGGCACTGAAGCTTTCTTT. Its protein is CASSQFRDRVKGTEAFF.